This T cell receptor (beta chain) comes out of a study of blood T cell repertoires in COVID-19. Study-level background: Whether acute or convalescent, the COVID-19 samples came from the United States, Italy and Spain. T cells, B-cell-depleted T cells, or PBMCs supplied cDNA or gDNA.

This clone was counted once. The CDR3 covers 16 residues. Looked up from germline, CDR1 is SGDLS and CDR2 is YYNGEE. V was clipped by 0 bases and J by 1 base; unmatched bases: 1. Authors' methods: Reference gene primer amplification yielded estimated nucleated cell counts. Here immunoSEQ multiplex PCR was the method, and the copy in TCRdb shows in-frame clones only, minus some. For V, J and clone size, that table is used; D and trimming come from the DNA. The sample lists roughly 410,000 clones; about nine tenths were seen once. The TCR originated in a woman aged 40-49 years with COVID-19, enrolled during active disease. The chain carries TRBV9 and TRBJ2-1, with 10 bases that match TRBD1. Input material: peripheral blood. In DNA, the CDR3 is TGTGCCAGCAGCGTAGGGACAGGGGGTTCCTACAATGAGCAGTTCTTC. Its protein product is CASSVGTGGSYNEQFF.